These 20 T cell receptor beta chains were all obtained from the same sample, sequenced in a study of Ad26.COV2.S vaccination and SARS-CoV-2 variants. Treatment reported: some 20 received Ad26.COV2.S at low or high dose, single or two shots; roughly five received placebo; per-sample allocation not given. Vaccine and placebo recipients were sampled on day 63 after the first injection. Measured with immunoSEQ multiplex PCR; TCRdb has only the in-frame clones, and not every one. Among about 680,000 clones, about 90% were seen once, and the ten largest hold over 1.3%. The sequencing used peripheral blood, collected in a trial of Ad26.COV2.S vaccine versus placebo. The receptors derive from a person aged 18-60 years who received the Ad26.COV2.S COVID-19 vaccine or a placebo.

The CDR3 DNA sequence: TGTGCCAGTAGTAGATACAGGGAACAATACTCTGGGGCCAACGTCCTGACTTTC. Amino acid sequence: CASSRYREQYSGANVLTF. J is TRBJ2-6 and V is TRBV19; possibly TRBD1 for D (6 bases). This CDR3 has 18 amino acids. Per germline, CDR1 LNHDA and CDR2 SQIVND (reference sequence). Trimming shortened V by 4 bases and J by 0 bases, and 16 bases separated the two germline ends. Filled out from reference TRBV19 and TRBJ2-6, the complete variable domain reads DGGITQSPKYLFRKEGQNVTLSCEQNLNHDAMYWYRQDPGQGLRLIYYSQIVNDFQKGDIAEGYSVSREKKESFPLTVTSAQKNPTAFYLCASSRYREQYSGANVLTFGAGSRLTVL.

The chain joins TRBV6-4 to TRBJ2-1, with TRBD1 identical over 9 bases. The V gene's germline CDR1 is MRHNA and CDR2 SNTAGT. With 3 bases clipped from V and 0 bases from J, the junction kept 9 bases outside the gene matches. The CDR3 has 18 amino acids. The CDR3 DNA follows: TGTGCCAGCAGTGAAAGGGGGACAGGGAAAAGCTCCTACAATGAGCAGTTCTTC. Translated, it gives CASSERGTGKSSYNEQFF.

This clone was seen a handful of times. The J gene is TRBJ2-3, the V gene TRBV7-8; D is unresolved. V was cut by 3 bases and J by 1 base, with 5 bases left in between. The CDR3 is 13 residues long. Germline CDR1 reads SGHVS; CDR2 reads FQNEAQ. The CDR3 loop reads CASSLSRTDTQYF. The CDR3 region has the DNA TGTGCCAGCAGCTTGTCCCGCACAGATACGCAGTATTTT.

The chain joins TRBV6-5 to TRBJ2-1; D gene uncertain. The CDR3 is 15 residues long. Trimming shortened V by 6 bases and J by 4 bases, and 16 bases separated the two germline ends. Germline CDR1 is MNHEY and CDR2 is SVGAGI. For the CDR3, the DNA is TGTGCCAGCAGCCAGACTGGTGGAAGGTACAATGAGCAGTTCTTC. It specifies CASSQTGGRYNEQFF.

The chain combines TRBV18 with TRBJ1-2, with a tentative D call TRBD1 (5 bases). Trimming shortened V by 2 bases and J by 2 bases, and 12 bases separated the two germline ends. The CDR3 sequence is 15 residues long. Germline CDR1 and CDR2: KGHSH and LQKENI. CDR3: CASSPDVRANYGYTF. CDR3 DNA: TGTGCCAGCTCACCAGATGTCAGGGCGAACTATGGCTACACCTTC.

The chain employs TRBV7-8 and TRBJ2-2, with D unclear. CDR3 length: 13 amino acids. Germline loops: CDR1 SGHVS, CDR2 FQNEAQ. Trimming cost V 10 bases and J 0 bases, with 9 bases left between them. Written as DNA, the CDR3 is TGTGCCACCAAACAAGCGAACACCGGGGAGCTGTTTTTT. This gives the protein CATKQANTGELFF. Based on the CDR3 plus reference TRBV7-8 and TRBJ2-2, the full variable domain is GAGVSQSPRYKVAKRGQDVALRCDPISGHVSLFWYQQALGQGPEFLTYFQNEAQLDKSGLPSDRFFAERPEGSVSTLKIQRTQQEDSAVYLCATKQANTGELFFGEGSRLTVL.

For this clone: Other DNA sequences in this sample translate to the same CDR3. The chain employs TRBV3-1 (or the pseudogene TRBV3-2) and TRBJ1-5; D ambiguous. Trimming removed 0 bases at V and 3 bases at J, with 9 bases between. Germline V gives CDR1 LGHDT, CDR2 YNNKEL (reference sequence). CDR3 length: 15 amino acids. In DNA form, the CDR3 reads TGTGCCAGCAGCCAAGATCTGGGTTCCAATCAGCCCCAGCATTTT. It translates to CASSQDLGSNQPQHF.

The chain carries TRBV19 and TRBJ1-6; the D is unclear. CDR1 is LNHDA, CDR2 SQIVND, per germline (reference sequence). The CDR3 spans 14 residues. V lost 9 bases and J lost 0, with 9 bases in between. This chain's CDR3 is CASSGSSYNSPLHF. CDR3 DNA: TGTGCCAGCTCTGGCAGCTCCTATAATTCACCCCTCCACTTT.

The V and J genes are TRBV10-3 and TRBJ2-7; 16 bases align to TRBD2. Germline values: CDR1 ENHRY, CDR2 SYGVKD. The CDR3 totals 17 residues. Trimming removed 6 bases from V and 1 base from J; junction bases left unmatched: 6. The chain's CDR3 is CAIRRGTSGRGSYEQYF. DNA for the CDR3: TGTGCCATCAGGAGGGGGACTAGCGGGAGGGGATCCTACGAGCAGTACTTC.

This clone was seen once. The chain uses TRBV5-4 and TRBJ2-7; D is undetermined. Per the germline V gene, CDR1 is SGHNT and CDR2 is YYREEE (reference sequence). This CDR3 is 15 amino acids long. V lost 0 bases and J 3 bases, leaving 13 bases between the germline ends. Here the CDR3 reads CASSLGSPLLYEQYF. DNA of the CDR3: TGTGCCAGCAGCTTGGGGTCACCCCTCCTCTACGAGCAGTACTTC.

This chain uses TRBV9 with TRBJ2-3; D gene unclear. The V and J ends lost 0 bases and 2 bases respectively, with 13 bases between them. Germline V CDR1 and CDR2: SGDLS, YYNGEE. This CDR3 has 16 residues. The DNA for the CDR3 is TGTGCCAGCAGCGTAGCTGCGTACAGAAACACAGATACGCAGTATTTT. It yields the protein CASSVAAYRNTDTQYF.

The genes are TRBV7-8 and TRBJ1-3; D gene uncertain. CDR3 length: 16 residues. Germline V lookup: CDR1 SGHVS, CDR2 FQNEAQ. Deletions cut 1 base from V and 1 base from J, with 11 bases between. The CDR3: CASSLVWGMSGNTIYF. The CDR3 DNA follows: TGTGCCAGCAGCTTAGTTTGGGGAATGTCTGGAAACACCATATATTTT.

This clone occurred once. The rearrangement links TRBV2 to TRBJ2-7; D is ambiguous. Germline V lookup: CDR1 SNHLY, CDR2 FYNNEI. Trimming cost V 6 bases and J 1 base, with 10 bases left between them. There are 13 residues in the CDR3. The CDR3 is CASRAPASYEQYF. The CDR3 DNA sequence: TGTGCCAGCAGAGCTCCGGCATCCTACGAGCAGTACTTC.

This chain joins TRBV4-3 and TRBJ1-5; possibly TRBD1 for D (5 bases). V gave up 4 bases and J gave up 7 bases, with 14 bases separating them. CDR3 length: 14 residues. The germline V gene has CDR1 LGHNA and CDR2 YSLEER. The CDR3 DNA reads as TGCGCCAGCAGCCCCCATTATGGGGGACAGCCCCAGCATTTT. As protein: CASSPHYGGQPQHF.

This chain connects TRBV11-3 to TRBJ2-3; 8 nucleotides line up with TRBD2. V was pared by 3 bases and J by 2 bases, with 7 bases of the junction left unmatched. The CDR3 runs to 16 residues. Germline CDR1 is SGHNT and CDR2 is YENEEA. The CDR3 spells CASSLIIAGTTDTQYF. The CDR3 bases are TGTGCCAGCAGCTTGATAATAGCGGGGACCACAGATACGCAGTATTTT.

The sample holds one count of this clone. V usage is TRBV19 and J usage is TRBJ2-7, with 7 bases fitting TRBD1. The CDR3 sequence is 15 residues long. CDR1 LNHDA and CDR2 SQIVND come from the germline V gene (reference sequence). V gave up 6 bases and J gave up 5 bases; unmatched junction bases: 13. Here the CDR3 reads CASRRLGTETNEQYF. DNA of the CDR3: TGTGCCAGTAGGAGATTGGGGACAGAGACGAACGAGCAGTACTTC.

The rearrangement joins TRBV6-6 to TRBJ2-1; 13 nucleotides agree with TRBD2. The CDR3 runs 14 residues. Trimming cost V 7 bases and J 8 bases; bases outside gene matches: 5. From germline, CDR1 is MNHNY and CDR2 SVGAGI (reference sequence). The CDR3 reads CASKGLAGVDEQFF. Written as DNA, the CDR3 is TGTGCCAGCAAAGGACTAGCGGGAGTGGATGAGCAGTTCTTC.

The V call is TRBV5-4, the J call TRBJ2-3; D may be TRBD2 (5 bases). V was clipped by 4 bases and J by 4 bases, with 10 bases between them. The CDR3 runs to 13 residues. CDR1 SGHNT and CDR2 YYREEE come from the germline V gene (reference sequence). The CDR3 nucleotides read TGTGCCAGCAGCGGCCCGAGGGCAGATACGCAGTATTTT. Amino acid sequence: CASSGPRADTQYF.

The J gene is TRBJ2-2, the V gene TRBV24-1; 13 bases line up with TRBD2. V shed 10 bases, J shed 0 bases, and the junction held 4 bases outside the gene matches. The CDR3 length is 16 residues. Germline loops: CDR1 KGHDR, CDR2 SFDVKD. Here the CDR3 DNA reads TGTGCCACAAGCACTAGCGGGGGGGCGAACACCGGGGAGCTGTTTTTT. It translates to CATSTSGGANTGELFF.

The rearrangement links TRBV9 to TRBJ1-1; D not certain. V lost 4 bases to trimming and J lost 3 bases, with 10 bases between them. The germline V gene has CDR1 SGDLS and CDR2 YYNGEE. The CDR3 sequence is 13 residues long. CDR3 protein: CASSRREDTEAFF. The CDR3 DNA sequence: TGTGCCAGCAGCAGAAGGGAAGACACTGAAGCTTTCTTT. Complete variable domain (other parts from reference TRBV9 and TRBJ1-1): DSGVTQTPKHLITATGQRVTLRCSPRSGDLSVYWYQQSLDQGLQFLIQYYNGEERAKGNILERFSAQQFPDLHSELNLSSLELGDSALYFCASSRREDTEAFFGQGTRLTVV.